This T cell receptor beta chain was obtained from a study of T cell responses to AZD1222 COVID-19 vaccine. The CDR3 contains 14 residues. With 5 bases removed from V and 6 bases from J, the gap between germline ends came to 13 bases. Germline assignment: CDR1 SGHAT and CDR2 FQNNGV. The data were produced by immunoSEQ multiplex PCR, yet TCRdb's version contains in-frame clones alone and is incomplete. Among about 160,000 clones listed, approximately 90% were seen once. The chain carries TRBV11-2 and TRBJ1-4, with D unclear. The sequencing here drew on peripheral blood, taken on day 0 of AZD1222 vaccination. The TCR comes from an adult in good health. The CDR3: CASSTLGTDEKLFF. The CDR3 bases are TGTGCCAGCAGCACTTTGGGCACGGATGAAAAACTGTTTTTT.